What follows are 23 T cell receptor beta chains derived from one specimen sequenced in a study of human T cells and chemical hapten exposure. The sample's time point: healthy volunteer bleed at 6 weeks. Whole blood that had not been fractionated was the source of extracted total RNA. TCRdb re-called the RACE reads with MiXCR, one entry per CDR3 protein. Among about 77,000 distinct CDR3 sequences listed, approximately 8.6% were seen once. The sequencing input was whole blood. The origin of the receptors is a female donor in good health. Some clones in this sample may be carry-over from other donors' samples.

The table lists this clonotype with many counts. The rearrangement joins TRBV29-1 to TRBJ1-4; D is undetermined. The germline V gene has CDR1 SQVTM and CDR2 ANQGSEA. Trimming took off 4 bases at V and 7 bases at J, with 16 bases between the two ends. The CDR3 is 14 residues long. DNA of the CDR3: TGCAGCGTTGCCGGCGAGTCGTTCGGTGAAAAACTGTTTTTT. Encoded protein: CSVAGESFGEKLFF.

The chain uses TRBV10-3 and TRBJ2-7; TRBD2 might be the D (6 bases). The CDR3 runs 14 residues. The germline CDR1 and CDR2 sequences are ENHRY and SYGVKD. V was trimmed by 4 bases and J by 4 bases, leaving 14 bases between them. As DNA, the CDR3 is TGTGCCATCAGTGGACTAGAGCTGCTTTACGAGCAGTACTTC. Amino acid sequence: CAISGLELLYEQYF.

This clonotype has ten or more counts. This sequence joins TRBV18 and TRBJ1-6; D is possibly TRBD1 (6 bases). Germline CDR1 and CDR2: KGHSH and LQKENI. The CDR3 contains 13 residues. V was shortened by 6 bases and J by 10 bases, with 13 bases between the two germline ends. CDR3 region: CASSPGQPSPLHF. CDR3 DNA sequence: TGTGCCAGCTCTCCCGGACAGCCATCACCCCTCCACTTT.

Many counts were recorded for this clonotype. The chain is built from TRBV10-3 and TRBJ1-2; unclear D gene. The germline CDR1 and CDR2 sequences are ENHRY and SYGVKD. The length of the CDR3 is 14 residues. The V end lost 6 bases, the J end lost 2 bases, and 13 bases lay between the germline ends. CDR3 nucleotide sequence: TGTGCCATCAGCTCTGGAATTCCCAACTATGGCTACACCTTC. Amino acids: CAISSGIPNYGYTF.

The chain joins TRBV27 to TRBJ1-2, with D uncertain. CDR1 and CDR2 (germline): MNHEY, SMNVEV (reference sequence). V was trimmed by 5 bases and J by 7 bases, leaving 26 bases between them. CDR3 length equals 17 residues. The CDR3 DNA sequence: TGTGCCAGCAGTACCTCACGAGCGAGGCCCCTACTATCTGGCTACACCTTC. Its translation: CASSTSRARPLLSGYTF.

This clonotype turned up a few times. The rearrangement links TRBV11-2 to TRBJ2-7; unclear D gene. Germline values: CDR1 SGHAT, CDR2 FQNNGV. This CDR3 spans 12 amino acids. Between the trimmed V and J ends, which lost 2 bases and 5 bases, there was a span of 7 bases. CDR3 DNA: TGTGCCAGCAGCTTACTGCGGAACGAGCAGTACTTC. Its translation is CASSLLRNEQYF.

This clonotype was found many times. The V gene is TRBV20-1, the J gene TRBJ1-6; D is undetermined. CDR1 and CDR2 from the germline V gene are DFQATT and SNEGSKA (reference sequence). The CDR3 totals 13 residues. With 2 bases removed from V and 10 bases from J, the gap between germline ends came to 12 bases. The chain's CDR3 is CSARKQLRSPLHF. The CDR3 DNA follows: TGCAGTGCTAGAAAACAATTACGATCACCCCTCCACTTT.

This clonotype occurred many times. V usage is TRBV2 and J usage is TRBJ2-1; no definite D call. Germline V CDR1 and CDR2: SNHLY, FYNNEI. V lost 3 bases and J lost 3, with 6 bases in between. This CDR3 is 13 amino acids long. This CDR3 is CASSDANYNEQFF. The CDR3 DNA is TGTGCCAGCAGTGATGCAAACTACAATGAGCAGTTCTTC.

This clonotype was seen at least ten times. This chain links TRBV20-1 with TRBJ2-1, with 10 bases matching TRBD2. The CDR3 runs to 14 residues. Germline V gene data show CDR1 as DFQATT and CDR2 as SNEGSKA (reference sequence). V shed 5 bases, J shed 3 bases, and the junction held 4 bases outside the gene matches. The DNA of the CDR3 is TGCAGTGCTGTAGCGGGGGGCAGCTACAATGAGCAGTTCTTC. Translated, it gives CSAVAGGSYNEQFF.

This chain connects TRBV20-1 to TRBJ1-1; D not resolved. Germline V gene sequence: CDR1 DFQATT, CDR2 SNEGSKA (reference sequence). The length of the CDR3 is 11 residues. Trimming pared 1 base from V and 7 bases from J, leaving 7 bases between. CDR3 region: CSARVSLEAFF. In DNA form, the CDR3 reads TGCAGTGCTAGAGTTTCTCTTGAAGCTTTCTTT.

This clonotype was counted only a few times. This rearrangement joins TRBV6-2 or TRBV6-3 to TRBJ1-4, with D perhaps matching TRBD1 (6 bases). Trimming stripped 0 bases from V and 8 bases from J, with 10 bases between. Germline V lookup: CDR1 MNHEY, CDR2 SVGEGT. This CDR3 has 14 amino acids. The CDR3 is CASSYSTGGEKLFF. In DNA form, the CDR3 reads TGTGCCAGCAGTTACTCGACAGGAGGAGAAAAACTGTTTTTT.

The CDR3 coding sequence is TGTGCCAGCATGGGAGATACGCAGTATTTT. Protein: CASMGDTQYF. The V gene is TRBV7-6, the J gene TRBJ2-3; D is uncertain. With 7 bases removed from V and 5 bases from J, the gap between germline ends came to 4 bases. Germline V gives CDR1 SGHVS, CDR2 FNYEAQ. The CDR3 is 10 amino acids.

This clonotype was detected a few times. A much larger clone is a single base away; this may be a read error. V and J are TRBV20-1 and TRBJ1-1; D is unclear. This CDR3 spans 13 amino acids. V lost 3 bases and J 4 bases, leaving 12 bases between the germline ends. Germline V lookup: CDR1 DFQATT, CDR2 SNEGSKA (reference sequence). The CDR3 here is CSARFTGVTEAFF. The CDR3, as DNA: TGCAGTGCTAGGTTCACCGGGGTCACTGAAGCTTTCTTT.

This clonotype was picked up many times. This chain links TRBV18 with TRBJ2-5; D gene uncertain. With 0 bases removed from V and 0 bases from J, the gap between germline ends came to 8 bases. This CDR3 has 15 residues. Germline V gives CDR1 KGHSH, CDR2 LQKENI. DNA of the CDR3: TGTGCCAGCTCACCACCCGCGTCCTACCAAGAGACCCAGTACTTC. This translates into CASSPPASYQETQYF.

The table lists this clonotype with a few counts. The rearrangement joins TRBV5-1 to TRBJ2-5; D unresolved. Between the trimmed V and J ends, which lost 0 bases and 3 bases, there was a span of 9 bases. Germline CDR1 is SGHRS and CDR2 is YFSETQ. The CDR3 is 14 amino acids. In DNA, the CDR3 is TGCGCCAGCAGCTTGGCCCCCGGTGAAGAGACCCAGTACTTC. Its translation: CASSLAPGEETQYF.

This clonotype was seen a handful of times. The rearrangement joins TRBV29-1 to TRBJ2-7; D is perhaps TRBD1 (6 bases). The CDR3 sequence is 13 residues long. CDR1 SQVTM and CDR2 ANQGSEA come from the germline V gene. V lost 7 bases and J 2 bases, leaving 15 bases between the germline ends. CDR3 DNA sequence: TGCAGCGCCCGACAGGACCCTACCTACGAGCAGTACTTC. It specifies CSARQDPTYEQYF.

The chain employs TRBV28 and TRBJ2-3; D may be TRBD2 (5 bases). The CDR3 has 16 residues. CDR1 and CDR2 from the germline V gene are MDHEN and SYDVKM. Between the trimmed V and J ends, which lost 6 bases and 4 bases, there was a span of 20 bases. The CDR3 DNA follows: TGTGCCAGCAGAAATCTTCGGAGGATTTGGGCAGATACGCAGTATTTT. This codes for CASRNLRRIWADTQYF.

This rearrangement joins TRBV6-5 to TRBJ1-1; weak D call: TRBD1 (6 bases). The CDR3 is 15 amino acids. The V and J ends lost 6 bases and 11 bases respectively, with 25 bases between them. Germline V gene data show CDR1 as MNHEY and CDR2 as SVGAGI. The CDR3, as DNA: TGTGCCAGCAGAGCCTGGGACAAGCCTGAGTCAGCGGCTTTCTTT. Amino acids: CASRAWDKPESAAFF.

For this clonotype: A read error may produce the germline difference seen at one junction end. The chain combines TRBV7-7 with TRBJ2-1; 12 bases map to TRBD2. Germline CDR1 and CDR2: SSHAT and FNYEAQ (reference sequence). The CDR3 is 17 residues long. This CDR3 is CASSAGLAGSSYNEQFF. CDR3 nucleotides: TGTGCTAGCAGCGCAGGACTAGCGGGGAGCTCCTACAATGAGCAGTTCTTC.

V and J are TRBV7-8 and TRBJ2-7; the D is unclear. This CDR3 has 17 residues. With 5 bases removed from V and 3 bases from J, the gap between germline ends came to 23 bases. The germline gives CDR1 SGHVS, CDR2 FQNEAQ. This CDR3 is CASSPPLGPHKYYEQYF. The CDR3 DNA sequence: TGTGCCAGCAGCCCCCCGCTTGGTCCCCACAAGTACTACGAGCAGTACTTC.

This clonotype was observed many times. This chain joins TRBV20-1 and TRBJ2-3, with D hard to call. Trimming took off 5 bases at V and 2 bases at J, with 14 bases between the two ends. Germline lookup yields CDR1 DFQATT and CDR2 SNEGSKA (reference sequence). This CDR3 contains 14 residues. For the CDR3, the DNA is TGCAGTGCTGACGGTACGTCTGACACAGATACGCAGTATTTT. Translation gives CSADGTSDTDTQYF.

This clonotype came up many times. CDR3 amino acids: CASSLESSYEQYF. The CDR3 nucleotides are TGTGCCAGCAGCTTAGAAAGCAGCTACGAGCAGTACTTC. The V call is TRBV13, the J call TRBJ2-7; D not certain. Trimming stripped 1 base from V and 3 bases from J, with 7 bases between. The CDR3 runs to 13 residues. Germline CDR1 and CDR2: PRHDT and FYEKMQ (reference sequence).

This chain uses TRBV19 with TRBJ1-5; D remains ambiguous. Deletions cut 7 bases from V and 0 bases from J, with 22 bases between. Germline V lookup: CDR1 LNHDA, CDR2 SQIVND (reference sequence). The CDR3 length is 18 residues. CDR3 nucleotide sequence: TGTGCCAGTACCAACAGAAAACCCCAGGTTTATAGCAATCAGCCCCAGCATTTT. This codes for CASTNRKPQVYSNQPQHF.